This T cell receptor beta chain was identified in a study of preoperative IRX-2 immunotherapy in early breast cancer. Profiled with immunoSEQ multiplex PCR; TCRdb holds only in-frame clones, not every one. This table has approximately 28,000 clones, approximately 77% appearing once. Germline V gives CDR1 MDHEN, CDR2 SYDVKM. Trimming at V came to 2 bases and at J to 5 bases, leaving 3 bases not matched to a gene. The CDR3 extends over 13 amino acids. Treatment meaning: preoperative locoregional IRX-2 cytokine immunotherapy. Patients received preoperative, locoregional IRX-2 cytokine immunotherapy in a phase Ib study.

Sequencing was performed on lymph node tissue, taken after IRX-2 immunotherapy. The receptor's source is a human donor with breast cancer. The chain uses TRBV28 and TRBJ2-7; 7 nucleotides align to TRBD1. The CDR3 loop reads CASSLRQGHEQYF. As DNA, the CDR3 is TGTGCCAGCAGTTTAAGACAGGGCCACGAGCAGTACTTC.